The rows below give T cell receptor beta chains drawn from one sample of a study of T cells in Graves' hyperthyroidism and ophthalmopathy. In TCRdb, the multiplex PCR reads were re-called with MiXCR into one record per CDR3 protein. The data show under 250,000 distinct CDR3 sequences, with roughly 15% seen just once and roughly 53% held by the top ten. What was sequenced was blood. The receptors shown here come from a man between 45 and 60 years old with Graves' hyperthyroidism. Each CDR3 is given with its conserved first and last residue. D genes are given only for firm matches. Clone size is shown for a subset of rows, as once, few, many or a class of expanded clone.

D: TRBD2
size: many
V: TRBV6-1
J: TRBJ2-1
CDR3: CASSEVGLAGGPTQFF
DNA: TGTGCCAGCAGTGAAGTTGGACTAGCGGGAGGGCCCACGCAGTTCTTC

D: TRBD2
size: many
V: TRBV7-9
J: TRBJ2-1
CDR3: CASSPAGTSYEQFF
DNA: TGTGCCAGCAGCCCAGCCGGGACTAGTTATGAGCAGTTCTTC

D: .
size: .
V: TRBV5-5
J: TRBJ2-7
CDR3: CASSFRFQGTYEQYF
DNA: TGTGCCAGCAGCTTCAGGTTTCAGGGGACCTACGAGCAGTACTTC

D: .
size: .
V: TRBV28
J: TRBJ1-2
CDR3: CASGFSHYGYTF
DNA: TGTGCCAGCGGATTTAGTCACTATGGCTACACCTTC

D: TRBD2
size: many
V: TRBV29-1
J: TRBJ2-3
CDR3: CSVVRGGPSTDTQYF
DNA: TGCAGCGTTGTACGGGGGGGCCCGAGCACAGATACGCAGTATTTT

D: .
size: many
V: TRBV27
J: TRBJ2-7
CDR3: CASSPRLSSYEQYF
DNA: TGTGCCAGCAGTCCCAGGCTTAGCTCCTACGAGCAGTACTTC

D: TRBD2
size: .
V: TRBV5-1
J: TRBJ2-5
CDR3: CASSLGSGTLIQETQYF
DNA: TGCGCCAGCAGCTTGGGTAGCGGGACCCTAATCCAAGAGACCCAGTACTTC

D: TRBD2
size: .
V: TRBV7-2
J: TRBJ2-5
CDR3: CASSYWTSGDQETQYF
DNA: TGTGCCAGCAGCTATTGGACTAGCGGGGACCAAGAGACCCAGTACTTC

D: TRBD1
size: many
V: TRBV11-2
J: TRBJ1-1
CDR3: CASSVGQGWNTEAFF
DNA: TGTGCCAGCAGCGTGGGACAGGGGTGGAACACTGAAGCTTTCTTT

D: .
size: many
V: TRBV20-1
J: TRBJ1-2
CDR3: CSSSRELPHGYTF
DNA: TGCAGTTCCTCCCGGGAGCTCCCCCATGGCTACACCTTC

D: TRBD1
size: many
V: TRBV30
J: TRBJ2-2
CDR3: CARGQENTGELFF
DNA: TGTGCCCGGGGACAGGAGAACACCGGGGAGCTGTTTTTT

D: TRBD2
size: .
V: TRBV20-1
J: TRBJ2-7
CDR3: CSARDSGTRDEQYF
DNA: TGCAGTGCTAGAGATTCCGGGACTAGGGACGAGCAGTACTTC

D: TRBD1
size: .
V: TRBV4-1
J: TRBJ2-2
CDR3: CASSPSLLNVRGIRSVRLFF
DNA: TGCGCCAGCAGCCCAAGTCTGCTAAATGTCAGGGGGATCAGGAGTGTGAGGCTGTTTTTT

D: TRBD1
size: .
V: TRBV27
J: TRBJ1-1
CDR3: CASRRQGTTEAFF
DNA: TGTGCCAGCAGGAGACAGGGGACCACTGAAGCTTTCTTT

D: .
size: many
V: TRBV5-6
J: TRBJ2-5
CDR3: CASSFVGETQYF
DNA: TGTGCCAGCAGCTTTGTGGGAGAGACCCAGTACTTC

D: TRBD1
size: .
V: TRBV6-1
J: TRBJ2-1
CDR3: CASSRTGGASYNEQFF
DNA: TGTGCCAGCAGTAGGACAGGGGGGGCATCCTACAATGAGCAGTTCTTC

D: TRBD1
size: few
V: TRBV19
J: TRBJ2-7
CDR3: CASRISGTGSHEQYF
DNA: TGTGCCAGTAGGATCTCCGGGACAGGGTCCCACGAGCAGTACTTC

D: TRBD2
size: .
V: TRBV6-5
J: TRBJ2-7
CDR3: CASSYEGGRASEQYF
DNA: TGTGCCAGCAGTTACGAAGGCGGGAGGGCCTCCGAGCAGTACTTC

D: .
size: few
V: TRBV27
J: TRBJ1-1
CDR3: CASSLSGAFF
DNA: TGTGCCAGCAGTTTATCTGGAGCTTTCTTT

D: .
size: many
V: TRBV6-1
J: TRBJ1-6
CDR3: CASSFGTDSPLHF
DNA: TGTGCCAGCAGCTTTGGCACCGATTCACCCCTCCACTTT

D: .
size: .
V: TRBV7-2
J: TRBJ1-2
CDR3: CASSQDLGQNYGYTF
DNA: TGCGCCAGCAGCCAAGATTTGGGGCAAAACTATGGCTACACCTTC

D: TRBD2
size: .
V: TRBV29-1
J: TRBJ2-2
CDR3: CIGGERDTGELFF
DNA: TGCATCGGGGGGGAGAGGGACACCGGGGAGCTGTTTTTT

D: TRBD2
size: few
V: TRBV19
J: TRBJ2-2
CDR3: CASTTSGANTGELFF
DNA: TGTGCCAGTACCACTAGCGGGGCGAACACCGGGGAGCTGTTTTTT

D: TRBD1
size: .
V: TRBV6-1
J: TRBJ1-4
CDR3: CASSDWDRVNEKLFF
DNA: TGTGCCAGCAGTGACTGGGACAGGGTAAATGAAAAACTGTTTTTT

D: .
size: many
V: TRBV24-1
J: TRBJ2-2
CDR3: CATRDINTGELFF
DNA: TGTGCCACCAGAGACATCAACACCGGGGAGCTGTTTTTT

D: TRBD1
size: many
V: TRBV6-1
J: TRBJ2-1
CDR3: CASSHGTAYNEQFF
DNA: TGTGCCAGCAGTCACGGGACAGCCTACAATGAGCAGTTCTTC